Listed here are 9 T cell receptor beta chains from one sample, sequenced in a study of control samples from healthy donors and cancer patients. Data came from immunoSEQ multiplex PCR; TCRdb stores just in-frame clones and leaves some out. Found here are about 160,000 clones, about 87% of them singletons; the top ten hold about 11%. Sequencing was performed on blood. The receptors here all came from a man aged 25-45 years in good health.

The V gene is TRBV5-1, the J gene TRBJ2-2, with D tentatively TRBD1 (5 bases). The ends were cut back, 7 bases at V and 2 bases at J, with 21 bases in the middle. Germline lookup yields CDR1 SGHRS and CDR2 YFSETQ. The CDR3 consists of 17 residues. Here the CDR3 reads CASRRTRASLNTGELFF. In DNA form, the CDR3 reads TGCGCCAGCCGAAGGACCAGGGCAAGTCTCAACACCGGGGAGCTGTTTTTT.

The CDR3 spells CASMNIGNTIYF. The CDR3 nucleotides read TGTGCCAGTATGAATATTGGAAACACCATATATTTT. V usage is TRBV19 and J usage is TRBJ1-3; unclear D gene. CDR3 length: 12 residues. Trimming cost V 7 bases and J 3 bases, with 7 bases left between them. The germline V gene encodes CDR1 LNHDA and CDR2 SQIVND (reference sequence).

The V and J genes are TRBV10-1 and TRBJ2-1, with TRBD2 matching 8 bases. J lost 4 bases, V lost 10 bases, and 18 bases had no gene match. This CDR3 has 17 amino acids. Germline lookup yields CDR1 WNHNN and CDR2 SYGVQD (reference sequence). CDR3 protein: CATSVGGRPPRYNEQFF. The DNA for the CDR3 is TGCGCCACCTCTGTTGGCGGGAGGCCCCCAAGGTACAATGAGCAGTTCTTC.

J is TRBJ1-4 and V is TRBV5-5; TRBD1 is a possible D gene (5 bases). V was cut by 3 bases and J by 7 bases, with 19 bases left in between. Looked up from germline, CDR1 is SGHKS and CDR2 is YYEKEE (reference sequence). This CDR3 is 16 amino acids long. In DNA, the CDR3 is TGTGCCAGCAGCTCCCGTAGGCCCGGGGCGGGTGAAAAACTGTTTTTT. It translates to CASSSRRPGAGEKLFF.

The V call is TRBV4-2, the J call TRBJ2-2; a weak D match, TRBD1 (6 bases). The germline CDR1 and CDR2 sequences are LGHNA and YNFKEQ. V lost 1 base to trimming and J lost 5 bases, with 14 bases between them. The CDR3 is 16 residues long. In nucleotides, the CDR3 is TGTGCCAGCAGCCAAGCACAGGGATCGAGTACCGGGGAGCTGTTTTTT. This gives the protein CASSQAQGSSTGELFF.

This clone was seen a single time. This chain connects TRBV7-9 to TRBJ2-2; 14 bases align to TRBD2. CDR1 and CDR2 from the germline V gene are SEHNR and FQNEAQ (reference sequence). The CDR3 contains 16 residues. The V segment lost 7 bases and the J segment 2 bases; nucleotides outside the gene matches: 3. CDR3 in amino acids: CASIGLAGGNTGELFF. CDR3 nucleotides: TGTGCCAGCATCGGACTAGCGGGAGGTAACACCGGGGAGCTGTTTTTT.

The chain employs TRBV27 and TRBJ2-2, with D perhaps TRBD1 (6 bases). The V end lost 7 bases, the J end lost 1 base, and 16 bases lay between the germline ends. CDR1 and CDR2 (germline): MNHEY, SMNVEV (reference sequence). The CDR3 contains 16 residues. The CDR3 coding sequence is TGTGCCAGCAATAGACAGGCCCCGATGAACACCGGGGAGCTGTTTTTT. Residues: CASNRQAPMNTGELFF.

The chain combines TRBV3-1 (or the pseudogene TRBV3-2) with TRBJ1-6; no clear D gene. Trimming took 8 bases from V and 5 from J, leaving 13 bases between them. Germline V CDR1 and CDR2: LGHDT, YNNKEL (reference sequence). This CDR3 is built from 14 residues. The DNA of the CDR3 is TGTGCCAGCGGCATACAGATGCATAATTCACCCCTCCACTTT. Amino acids: CASGIQMHNSPLHF.

The J gene is TRBJ2-2, the V gene TRBV18, with 8 bases identical to TRBD1. The CDR3 spans 16 residues. Trimming took 3 bases from V and 1 from J; bases not matched to a gene: 4. Germline CDR1 is KGHSH and CDR2 is LQKENI. The CDR3, as DNA: TGTGCCAGCTCACCTCCGGGACAGGAGAACACCGGGGAGCTGTTTTTT. Translated: CASSPPGQENTGELFF.